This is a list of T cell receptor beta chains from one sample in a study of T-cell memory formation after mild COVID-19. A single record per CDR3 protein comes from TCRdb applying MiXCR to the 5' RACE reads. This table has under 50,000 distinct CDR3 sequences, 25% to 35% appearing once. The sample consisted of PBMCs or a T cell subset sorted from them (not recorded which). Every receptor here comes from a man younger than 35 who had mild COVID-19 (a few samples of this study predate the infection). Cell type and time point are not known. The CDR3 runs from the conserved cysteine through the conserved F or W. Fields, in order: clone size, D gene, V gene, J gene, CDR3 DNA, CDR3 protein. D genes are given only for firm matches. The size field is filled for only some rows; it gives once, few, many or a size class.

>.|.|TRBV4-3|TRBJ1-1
TGCGCCAGCAGTCCACGGGGTTTAACTGAAGCTTTCTTT
CASSPRGLTEAFF
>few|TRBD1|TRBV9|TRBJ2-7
TGTGCCAGCAGCGGGGACAGCTCCTACGAGCAGTACTTC
CASSGDSSYEQYF
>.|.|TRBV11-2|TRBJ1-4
TGTGCCAGCACCCTCGGGTACTTGTCGATTAATGAAAAACTGTTTTTT
CASTLGYLSINEKLFF
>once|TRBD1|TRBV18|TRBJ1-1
TGTGCCAGCTCACCTATCCCGACAGGGGGAACGACTGAAGCTTTCTTT
CASSPIPTGGTTEAFF
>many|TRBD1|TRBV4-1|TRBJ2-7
TGCGCCAGCAGCCCGATCGGGACAGGGGCGGCCTACGAGCAGTACTTC
CASSPIGTGAAYEQYF
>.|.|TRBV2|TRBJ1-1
TGTGCCAGCATCCGGGGGGAAAGAACTGAAGCTTTCTTT
CASIRGERTEAFF
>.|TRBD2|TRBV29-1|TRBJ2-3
TGCAGCGTTGAAGGACTAGCGGGGCCCAAGAGCGCAGATACGCAGTATTTT
CSVEGLAGPKSADTQYF
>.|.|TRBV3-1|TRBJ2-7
TGTGCCAGCAGCCAATACAGAGACTACGAGCAGTACTTC
CASSQYRDYEQYF
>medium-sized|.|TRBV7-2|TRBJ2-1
TGTGCCAGCAGCCCGCCGGAGGGGTACAATGAGCAGTTCTTC
CASSPPEGYNEQFF
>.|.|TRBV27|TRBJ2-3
TGTGCCAGCAGTGTCGGGGGGCCCACAGATACGCAGTATTTT
CASSVGGPTDTQYF
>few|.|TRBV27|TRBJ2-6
TGTGCCAGCAGCCTAGACGGCACTGGGGCCAACGTCCTGACTTTC
CASSLDGTGANVLTF
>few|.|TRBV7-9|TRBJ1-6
TGTGCCAGCAGCTTGGGGGGCTTGGATAATTCACCCCTCCACTTT
CASSLGGLDNSPLHF
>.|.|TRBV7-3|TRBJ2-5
TGTGCCAGCAGCTTATCACTTCAAGAGACCCAGTACTTC
CASSLSLQETQYF
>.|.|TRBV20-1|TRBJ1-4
TGCAGTGCTAGAGGGCTGGGGGGGCCTAATGAAAAACTGTTTTTT
CSARGLGGPNEKLFF
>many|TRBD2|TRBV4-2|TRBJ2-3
TGTGCCAGCAGCCAAGGGACTAGCGGGGGGGCAGATACGCAGTATTTT
CASSQGTSGGADTQYF
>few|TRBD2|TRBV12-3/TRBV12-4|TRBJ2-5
TGTGCCAGCGGAAGCCCGGGAGGGCCCCAAGAGACCCAGTACTTC
CASGSPGGPQETQYF
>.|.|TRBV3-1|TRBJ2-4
TGTGCCAGCAGCCAACCCACCGAGGGGCTTCAGTACTTC
CASSQPTEGLQYF
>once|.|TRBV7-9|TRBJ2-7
TGTGCCAGCAGCTTGCGGGACTACGAGCAGTACTTC
CASSLRDYEQYF
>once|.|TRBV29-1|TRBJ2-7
TGCAGCGTGCTGGGAACGGACTACGAGCAGTACTTC
CSVLGTDYEQYF
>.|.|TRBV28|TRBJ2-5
TGTGCCACTTCCACCGGGAGTCGGAAAGACCCCCAAGAGACCCAGTACTTC
CATSTGSRKDPQETQYF
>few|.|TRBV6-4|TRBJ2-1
TGTGCCAGCAGTGATATTCCTTACAATGAGCAGTTCTTC
CASSDIPYNEQFF
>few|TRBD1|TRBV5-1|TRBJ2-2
TGCGCCAGCAGCTTTTTACAGGGGGCTTCCGGGGAGCTGTTTTTT
CASSFLQGASGELFF
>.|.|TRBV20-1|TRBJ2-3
TGCAGTGCTAGAGATCGTTGGACAGTTCGCACAGATACGCAGTATTTT
CSARDRWTVRTDTQYF
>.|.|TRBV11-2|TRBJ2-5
TGTGCCAGCAGCTTAGGAGTAGTGACGCACCAAGAGACCCAGTACTTC
CASSLGVVTHQETQYF
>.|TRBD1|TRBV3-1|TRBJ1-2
TGTGCCAGCAGCCGAGAGACAGGGGGCGACTATGGCTACACCTTC
CASSRETGGDYGYTF
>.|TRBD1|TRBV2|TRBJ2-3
TGTGCCAGCAGCGATTACAGGGGATCAGATACGCAGTATTTT
CASSDYRGSDTQYF
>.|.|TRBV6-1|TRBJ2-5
TGTGCCAGCGGCCCTCCCTTTCGGTACGGGGAAGAAGAGACCCAGTACTTC
CASGPPFRYGEEETQYF
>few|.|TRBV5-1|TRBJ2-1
TGCGCCAGCAGCTTGGAGGAAAGCTCCTACAATGAGCAGTTCTTC
CASSLEESSYNEQFF
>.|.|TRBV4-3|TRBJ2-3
TGCGCCAGCAGCCAAGATGGGGGCGGCACAGATACGCAGTATTTT
CASSQDGGGTDTQYF
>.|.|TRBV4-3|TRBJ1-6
TGCGCCAGCAGCCAAGATGCAGGCTCCTATTCACCCCTCCACTTT
CASSQDAGSYSPLHF
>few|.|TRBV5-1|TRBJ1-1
TGCGCCAGCAGCGGTACGGGGTCCAATGCTGAAGCTTTCTTT
CASSGTGSNAEAFF
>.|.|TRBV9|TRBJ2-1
TGTGCCAGCGGACCGATCAATGAGCAGTTCTTC
CASGPINEQFF
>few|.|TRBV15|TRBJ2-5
TGTGCCACCAGCAGAGTGTCTACCGGGGAGACCCAGTACTTC
CATSRVSTGETQYF
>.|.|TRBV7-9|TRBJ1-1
TGTGCCCTGGAGGGGTCGGTAACTGAAGCTTTCTTT
CALEGSVTEAFF